This T cell receptor beta chain was recorded in a study of T cell changes during pregnancy in multiple sclerosis. The germline CDR1 and CDR2 sequences are SGHRS and YFSETQ. With 4 bases removed from V and 7 bases from J, the gap between germline ends came to 12 bases. The length of the CDR3 is 12 residues. TCRdb's copy holds only in-frame clones and misses some; the assay was immunoSEQ multiplex PCR. There are 75,000 to 95,000 clones in the sample; around 93% occur only once, and about 1.8% lies in the top ten. The chain uses TRBV5-1 and TRBJ2-7; D is perhaps TRBD1 (5 bases). This specimen consisted of peripheral blood, obtained in the first trimester of pregnancy. This TCR came from a female donor in good health, enrolled as a control in a pregnancy study. The CDR3 reads CASSRAREEQYF. The CDR3 nucleotides are TGCGCCAGCAGCCGCGCCAGGGAAGAGCAGTACTTC. Based on the CDR3 plus reference TRBV5-1 and TRBJ2-7, the full variable domain is KAGVTQTPRYLIKTRGQQVTLSCSPISGHRSVSWYQQTPGQGLQFLFEYFSETQRNKGNFPGRFSGRQFSNSRSEMNVSTLELGDSALYLCASSRAREEQYFGPGTRLTVT.